The 18 T cell receptor beta chains in this list originate from one sample, sequenced in a study of shared clonotypes between healthy human individuals. Data came from immunoSEQ multiplex PCR; TCRdb stores just in-frame clones and leaves some out. Seen here are 1.6 million or so clones, roughly 96% observed once, and the top ten hold approximately 1.1%. The sequencing sample was made of naive CD4+ T cells sorted from blood. Subset of the sample: CD45RA+ positively selected. The source of these receptors is a man between 25 and 39 years old in good health.

The CDR3 DNA reads as TGTGCCAGCAGCTTAGGGCTAGCGGGAGTATTGGATACGCAGTATTTT. Residues: CASSLGLAGVLDTQYF. The chain couples TRBV7-9 to TRBJ2-3, with 10 bases that match TRBD2. The CDR3 consists of 16 residues. Germline V lookup: CDR1 SEHNR, CDR2 FQNEAQ (reference sequence). The V and J ends lost 1 base and 6 bases, in that order; junction bases with no gene match: 7.

Remarks on this clone: Other DNA sequences in the same sample also yield this CDR3. The chain couples TRBV5-1 to TRBJ2-7; TRBD2 matches 14 bases. The CDR3 has 15 amino acids. Germline lookup yields CDR1 SGHRS and CDR2 YFSETQ. The V segment lost 3 bases and the J segment 4 bases; nucleotides outside the gene matches: 3. The CDR3 DNA follows: TGCGCCAGCAGCTCCGGACTAGCGGGAGGATACGAGCAGTACTTC. This translates into CASSSGLAGGYEQYF.

This clone has a single count. The rearrangement uses TRBV2 and TRBJ2-3; D may be TRBD1 (7 bases). This CDR3 contains 11 residues. V was trimmed by 9 bases and J by 8 bases, leaving 12 bases between them. Germline V gene sequence: CDR1 SNHLY, CDR2 FYNNEI. The CDR3 DNA reads TGTGCCAGGAACCAGGGGGGTACGCAGTATTTT. Translation gives CARNQGGTQYF.

This rearrangement joins TRBV7-3 to TRBJ2-3; D is undetermined. V lost 5 bases and J lost 6, with 21 bases in between. The germline gives CDR1 SGHTA, CDR2 FQGTGA. The CDR3 is made up of 16 amino acids. CDR3 coding DNA: TGTGCCAGCAGCGCCCAAAATCCGCCTCGAAGGGATACGCAGTATTTT. It specifies CASSAQNPPRRDTQYF. Full variable domain (rest looked up from reference TRBV7-3 and TRBJ2-3): GAGVSQTPSNKVTEKGKYVELRCDPISGHTALYWYRQSLGQGPEFLIYFQGTGAADDSGLPNDRFFAVRPEGSVSTLKIQRTERGDSAVYLCASSAQNPPRRDTQYFGPGTRLTVL.

The V gene is TRBV11-2, the J gene TRBJ2-7; D is undetermined. V lost 0 bases to trimming and J lost 2 bases, with 5 bases between them. In germline, CDR1 is SGHAT, CDR2 FQNNGV. CDR3 length: 13 residues. This chain's CDR3 is CASSLEGAYEQYF. CDR3 sequence (DNA): TGTGCCAGCAGCTTAGAAGGAGCCTACGAGCAGTACTTC.

V usage is TRBV6-6 and J usage is TRBJ1-5; weak D call: TRBD1 (6 bases). V lost 2 bases to trimming and J lost 3 bases, with 11 bases between them. The germline V gene encodes CDR1 MNHNY and CDR2 SVGAGI (reference sequence). The CDR3 is 15 amino acids. DNA for the CDR3: TGTGCCAGCAGTTACGGGAGGGGGAACAATCAGCCCCAGCATTTT. Amino acids: CASSYGRGNNQPQHF.

This clone was observed once. V gene TRBV6-1 combines with J gene TRBJ2-3, with 7 bases lining up with TRBD2. This CDR3 region has 15 residues. Per germline, CDR1 MNHNS and CDR2 SASEGT. V shed 2 bases, J shed 4 bases, and the junction held 6 bases outside the gene matches. CDR3 coding DNA: TGTGCCAGCAGTGAAAGTGGGAGGGCCGCAGATACGCAGTATTTT. Translation: CASSESGRAADTQYF.

Written as DNA, the CDR3 is TGTGCCAGTAGTTGGGTGTGGGGCAGGGGGCGAAAAGCTTCTGGCTACACCTTC. The encoded protein is CASSWVWGRGRKASGYTF. This chain joins TRBV19 and TRBJ1-2, with 8 bases aligning to TRBD1. V lost 5 bases and J lost 7; bases outside the gene matches: 21. Germline CDR1 and CDR2: LNHDA and SQIVND (reference sequence). The CDR3 runs 18 residues.

The CDR3 spells CASSTGPLGETQYF. The CDR3 DNA is TGTGCCAGCAGCACGGGTCCCCTAGGGGAGACCCAGTACTTC. The chain combines TRBV7-9 with TRBJ2-5; D ambiguous. The CDR3 is 14 amino acids. CDR1 is SEHNR and CDR2 is FQNEAQ in the germline V gene (reference sequence). V lost 5 bases to trimming and J lost 5 bases, with 15 bases between them.

The chain links TRBV7-9 to TRBJ2-1, with 7 bases aligning to TRBD2. The germline V gene has CDR1 SEHNR and CDR2 FQNEAQ (reference sequence). The trim removed 3 bases at V and 2 bases at J, leaving 7 bases unmatched. This CDR3 spans 16 amino acids. The CDR3 loop is CASSLGGRVTYNEQFF. In DNA form, the CDR3 reads TGTGCCAGCAGCTTGGGGGGGAGGGTCACCTACAATGAGCAGTTCTTC.

Comments on this clone: Different DNA sequences within this sample yield the same CDR3. The chain couples TRBV5-1 to TRBJ2-1; 13 nucleotides line up with TRBD2. V gave up 4 bases and J gave up 7 bases; unmatched junction bases: 2. Germline V gene data show CDR1 as SGHRS and CDR2 as YFSETQ. CDR3 length equals 14 residues. The CDR3 bases are TGCGCCAGCAGCGGGGGACTAGCGGGAAATGAGCAGTTCTTC. Protein product: CASSGGLAGNEQFF.

The rearrangement uses TRBV7-3 and TRBJ2-1; perhaps TRBD1 as D (6 bases). Trimming stripped 5 bases from V and 11 bases from J, with 10 bases between. Looked up from germline, CDR1 is SGHTA and CDR2 is FQGTGA. This CDR3 spans 11 amino acids. In DNA form, the CDR3 reads TGTGCCAGCAGCGAGGGGGTGAAGCAGTTCTTC. This codes for CASSEGVKQFF.

The chain is built from TRBV4-1 and TRBJ2-7, with D perhaps assigned TRBD1 or TRBD2 (5 bases each). The CDR3 sequence is 15 residues long. The V end lost 1 base, the J end lost 2 bases, and 12 bases lay between the germline ends. Germline V gives CDR1 MGHRA, CDR2 YSYEKL. The CDR3 DNA reads TGCGCCAGCAGCCAAGTGGTGGGGGAGCCCTACGAGCAGTACTTC. This codes for CASSQVVGEPYEQYF.

The rearrangement links TRBV6-6 to TRBJ1-2; TRBD1 is a possible D gene (5 bases). Germline CDR1 reads MNHNY; CDR2 reads SVGAGI (reference sequence). The V gene lost 0 bases and the J gene lost 5 bases, with 7 bases spanning the gap. This CDR3 spans 13 amino acids. CDR3 sequence (DNA): TGTGCCAGCAGTTACTCGGGGGGGTATGGCTACACCTTC. Translation gives CASSYSGGYGYTF.

The chain carries TRBV4-2 and TRBJ2-5; 12 bases agree with TRBD2. The trim removed 1 base at V and 1 base at J, leaving 10 bases unmatched. The CDR3 is 19 amino acids. CDR1 and CDR2 from the germline V gene are LGHNA and YNFKEQ. CDR3 residues: CASSQGRLAGGPLQETQYF. The CDR3 nucleotides read TGTGCCAGCAGCCAAGGTCGGCTAGCGGGAGGGCCCCTCCAAGAGACCCAGTACTTC.

The V gene is TRBV11-3, the J gene TRBJ2-1; no definite D call. The germline CDR1 and CDR2 sequences are SGHNT and YENEEA. The V end lost 4 bases, the J end lost 10 bases, and 11 bases lay between the germline ends. This CDR3 is 12 amino acids long. In DNA, the CDR3 is TGTGCCAGCAGCTCCGGCCCCCAAGAGCAGTTCTTC. The encoded protein is CASSSGPQEQFF.

The V gene is TRBV2, the J gene TRBJ2-3; D is perhaps TRBD1 or TRBD2 (5 bases each). Germline assignment: CDR1 SNHLY and CDR2 FYNNEI. CDR3 length: 13 residues. Trimming removed 4 bases at V and 2 bases at J, with 7 bases between. The DNA for the CDR3 is TGTGCCAGCAGTGGGGACCTCACAGATACGCAGTATTTT. Its translation is CASSGDLTDTQYF. Based on the CDR3 plus reference TRBV2 and TRBJ2-3, the full variable domain is EPEVTQTPSHQVTQMGQEVILRCVPISNHLYFYWYRQILGQKVEFLVSFYNNEISEKSEIFDDQFSVERPDGSNFTLKIRSTKLEDSAMYFCASSGDLTDTQYFGPGTRLTVL.

The rearrangement links TRBV19 to TRBJ2-2; 8 bases are a match to TRBD1. Germline V gives CDR1 LNHDA, CDR2 SQIVND (reference sequence). Unmatched junction bases numbered 14, after V lost 9 bases and J lost 5 bases. The CDR3 has 16 residues. The CDR3 nucleotides are TGTGCCAGCACAAGGGGGACAGGCGGATTGACCGGGGAGCTGTTTTTT. This translates into CASTRGTGGLTGELFF.